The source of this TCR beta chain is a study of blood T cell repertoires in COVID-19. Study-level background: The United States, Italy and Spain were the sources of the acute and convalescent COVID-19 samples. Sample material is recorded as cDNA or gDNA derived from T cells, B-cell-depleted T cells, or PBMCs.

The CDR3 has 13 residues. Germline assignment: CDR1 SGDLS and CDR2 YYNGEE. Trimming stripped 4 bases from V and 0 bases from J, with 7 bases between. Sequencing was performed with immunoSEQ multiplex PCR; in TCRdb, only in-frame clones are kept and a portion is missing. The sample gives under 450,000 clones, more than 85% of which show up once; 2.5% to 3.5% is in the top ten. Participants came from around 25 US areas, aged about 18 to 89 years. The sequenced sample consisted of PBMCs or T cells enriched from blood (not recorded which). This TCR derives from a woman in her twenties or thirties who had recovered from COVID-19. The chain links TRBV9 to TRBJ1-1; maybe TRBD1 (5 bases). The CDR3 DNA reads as TGTGCCAGCAGCTCGACAGTGAACACTGAAGCTTTCTTT. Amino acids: CASSSTVNTEAFF.